The 17 T cell receptor beta chains presented below share a single source sample, sequenced in a study of identical twins. TCRdb passed the 5' RACE reads through MiXCR, listing each CDR3 protein once. The table has about 660,000 distinct CDR3 sequences, 8% to 9% seen once. These data also featured in a second study, about yellow fever vaccine responses in identical twins.

What was sequenced was PBMCs. Every receptor here comes from a woman between 18 and 29 years old in good health.

This clonotype has more than one count but fewer than ten. The rearrangement links TRBV30 to TRBJ1-1, with D possibly being TRBD1 (5 bases). This CDR3 has 14 residues. Germline values: CDR1 GTSNPN, CDR2 SVGIG (reference sequence). V lost 0 bases, J lost 1 base, and 9 bases lay in between. DNA of the CDR3: TGTGCCTGGAGTGTACGCCAGGGGAACACTGAAGCTTTCTTT. It codes for CAWSVRQGNTEAFF.

The chain is built from TRBV3-1 and TRBJ2-3, with TRBD2 as a possible D gene (5 bases). There are 15 residues in the CDR3. Per germline, CDR1 LGHDT and CDR2 YNNKEL (reference sequence). Trimming took off 1 base at V and 2 bases at J, with 10 bases between the two ends. Written as DNA, the CDR3 is TGTGCCAGCAGCCAAGTCCGGGGTGTCACAGATACGCAGTATTTT. Amino acid sequence: CASSQVRGVTDTQYF.

There are many counts of this clonotype. The chain links TRBV4-1 to TRBJ2-7, with D perhaps TRBD1 (5 bases). V was shortened by 11 bases and J by 2 bases, with 25 bases between the two germline ends. This CDR3 contains 16 residues. Germline V gene sequence: CDR1 MGHRA, CDR2 YSYEKL. The CDR3 loop reads CASPPDRGLLAYEQYF. The DNA of the CDR3 is TGCGCCTCCCCCCCTGATAGGGGTCTCTTGGCCTACGAGCAGTACTTC.

The chain carries TRBV7-9 and TRBJ1-1, with D possibly being TRBD1 (6 bases). This CDR3 has 12 amino acids. V gave up 5 bases and J gave up 7 bases, with 11 bases separating them. Germline values: CDR1 SEHNR, CDR2 FQNEAQ (reference sequence). The CDR3 DNA reads as TGTGCCAGCAGCCCTGTGGACAGTGAAGCTTTCTTT. This gives the protein CASSPVDSEAFF.

This clonotype has a count of ten or more. The gene calls are TRBV20-1 and TRBJ2-7; 7 positions agree with TRBD2. V was pared by 0 bases and J by 4 bases, with 6 bases of the junction left unmatched. The length of the CDR3 is 14 residues. The germline CDR1 and CDR2 sequences are DFQATT and SNEGSKA (reference sequence). CDR3 DNA sequence: TGCAGTGCTAGAGATGGGGGGGGGATATACGAGCAGTACTTC. Amino acids: CSARDGGGIYEQYF.

The chain has TRBV3-1 and TRBJ2-1; no firm D call. V was clipped by 1 base and J by 3 bases, with 7 bases between them. Germline V lookup: CDR1 LGHDT, CDR2 YNNKEL (reference sequence). The CDR3 extends over 14 amino acids. DNA for the CDR3: TGTGCCAGCAGCCAAGGGATTTACTACAATGAGCAGTTCTTC. It translates to CASSQGIYYNEQFF.

The V gene is TRBV20-1, the J gene TRBJ2-5, with D perhaps given as TRBD1 or TRBD2 (5 bases each). This CDR3 has 16 amino acids. CDR1 DFQATT and CDR2 SNEGSKA come from the germline V gene (reference sequence). The CDR3 DNA follows: TGCTGCTTCCGGGGCTGGGCTAAGGTGGACCAAGAGACCCAGTACTTC. It specifies CCFRGWAKVDQETQYF.

This clonotype was picked up a small number of times. The rearrangement joins TRBV24-1 to TRBJ2-1; a possible D gene is TRBD1 (5 bases). V lost 3 bases and J lost 6, with 14 bases in between. Germline CDR1 and CDR2: KGHDR and SFDVKD. CDR3 length: 15 amino acids. The CDR3 region is CATSDVQVAFNEQFF. CDR3 DNA: TGTGCCACCAGTGATGTACAGGTGGCCTTCAATGAGCAGTTCTTC.

This clonotype was counted at least ten times. The chain has TRBV5-1 and TRBJ2-2; TRBD1 agrees at 10 bases. Germline loops: CDR1 SGHRS, CDR2 YFSETQ. J lost 7 bases, V lost 4 bases, and 10 bases had no gene match. This CDR3 comprises 16 residues. CDR3 loop: CASSPRRGQGNGELFF. The DNA of the CDR3 is TGCGCCAGCAGCCCCCGGAGGGGACAGGGGAACGGGGAGCTGTTTTTT. The full variable domain, with the rest looked up from reference TRBV5-1 and TRBJ2-2, is KAGVTQTPRYLIKTRGQQVTLSCSPISGHRSVSWYQQTPGQGLQFLFEYFSETQRNKGNFPGRFSGRQFSNSRSEMNVSTLELGDSALYLCASSPRRGQGNGELFFGEGSRLTVL.

About this clonotype: A much larger clone is a single base away; this may be a read error. This is likely a read error, given that the CDR3 carries no conserved phenylalanine or tryptophan at its end. The genes are TRBV28 and TRBJ2-1; either TRBD1 or TRBD2 may supply D (7 bases each). The germline V gene has CDR1 MDHEN and CDR2 SYDVKM. This CDR3 region has 14 residues. V gave up 11 bases and J gave up 3 bases, with 17 bases separating them. The CDR3 sequence is CAGSGGEGYNEQFY. Here the CDR3 DNA reads TGTGCCGGGTCAGGGGGGGAGGGCTACAATGAGCAGTTCTAC.

This clonotype was detected a few times. The chain combines TRBV20-1 with TRBJ2-7; D unresolved. Germline values: CDR1 DFQATT, CDR2 SNEGSKA (reference sequence). The V gene lost 5 bases and the J gene lost 9 bases, with 14 bases spanning the gap. The CDR3 covers 11 residues. The CDR3 DNA reads TGCAGTGCTCCCCTTACTGGAGTGCAGTACTTC. Translated: CSAPLTGVQYF.

The V and J genes are TRBV7-8 and TRBJ1-5; 10 nucleotides match TRBD1. J lost 1 base, V lost 5 bases, and 5 bases had no gene match. Germline V gives CDR1 SGHVS, CDR2 FQNEAQ. The CDR3 totals 16 residues. This CDR3 is CASSSRTGGSNQPQHF. In DNA form, the CDR3 reads TGTGCCAGCAGCAGTAGGACAGGGGGAAGCAATCAGCCCCAGCATTTT.

The table lists this clonotype with a few counts. The chain combines TRBV6-1 with TRBJ2-5; D not resolved. Trimming cost V 5 bases and J 3 bases, with 10 bases left between them. CDR1 MNHNS and CDR2 SASEGT come from the germline V gene. The CDR3 is 13 residues long. The CDR3 region has the DNA TGTGCCAGCAGTCCTGACCATGAAGAGACCCAGTACTTC. Its translation: CASSPDHEETQYF.

This clonotype was picked up a small number of times. V usage is TRBV6-4 and J usage is TRBJ2-1, with TRBD1 identical over 9 bases. The trim removed 6 bases at V and 7 bases at J, leaving 7 bases unmatched. Germline assignment: CDR1 MRHNA and CDR2 SNTAGT. CDR3 length: 14 residues. This CDR3 reads CASSRTGVVNEQFF. The DNA of the CDR3 is TGTGCCAGCAGCAGGACAGGGGTAGTAAATGAGCAGTTCTTC.

There are many counts of this clonotype. In DNA, the CDR3 is TGCGCCAGCAGCTTGGCCGACAGGGGGCTTTCACCCCTCCACTTT. Translating it yields CASSLADRGLSPLHF. The chain carries TRBV5-1 and TRBJ1-6; TRBD1 matches at 10 bases. This CDR3 contains 15 residues. Trimming cost V 0 bases and J 9 bases; bases outside gene matches: 3. Per the germline V gene, CDR1 is SGHRS and CDR2 is YFSETQ.

Only a few counts were recorded for this clonotype. The chain has TRBV4-2 and TRBJ2-7, with TRBD2 matching over 16 bases. CDR1 is LGHNA and CDR2 is YNFKEQ in the germline V gene. V trimming: 2 bases; J trimming: 2 bases; junction bases outside the gene matches: 3. The length of the CDR3 is 17 residues. CDR3 region: CASSQPGLAGGTYEQYF. The CDR3 coding sequence is TGTGCCAGCAGCCAACCGGGACTAGCGGGGGGGACCTACGAGCAGTACTTC.

This clonotype was detected ten times or more. V is TRBV4-3 and J is TRBJ2-3; TRBD2 matches at 7 bases. The CDR3 is 15 residues long. Germline V gene sequence: CDR1 LGHNA, CDR2 YSLEER. V dropped 1 base and J dropped 2; count of bases not matched to a gene: 3. As DNA, the CDR3 is TGCGCCAGCAGCCAAGGGAGCGGGAACACAGATACGCAGTATTTT. This gives the protein CASSQGSGNTDTQYF.